This entry lists 27 T cell receptor beta chains sequenced from one sample in a study of blood T cell repertoires in COVID-19. Clones were read by immunoSEQ multiplex PCR, and TCRdb kept only the in-frame ones, dropping some. The repertoire holds 99,000 or so clones, around 83% seen once, with 2.5% to 3.5% in the top ten. Sequencing was done on a sample of peripheral blood. These receptors were obtained from a woman of 80 years or more with active or convalescent COVID-19.

The DNA of the CDR3 is TGCAGCGCCACCCCGCGGGGCACAGATACGCAGTATTTT. This gives the protein CSATPRGTDTQYF. The chain uses TRBV29-1 and TRBJ2-3; D might be TRBD2 (5 bases). Per the germline V gene, CDR1 is SQVTM and CDR2 is ANQGSEA. CDR3 size: 13 residues. The V and J ends lost 7 bases and 1 base respectively, with 12 bases between them.

V gene TRBV24-1 combines with J gene TRBJ1-1, with TRBD1 matching 9 bases. CDR1 and CDR2 (germline): KGHDR, SFDVKD. J gave up 4 bases and V 4 bases, and 6 bases lay outside the gene matches. CDR3 length: 15 residues. The CDR3 sequence is CATSDTTGGFTEAFF. CDR3 bases: TGTGCCACCAGTGACACGACAGGGGGTTTCACTGAAGCTTTCTTT.

This rearrangement joins TRBV28 to TRBJ1-5; a weak D match, TRBD1 (5 bases). V was pared by 4 bases and J by 4 bases, with 20 bases between. The germline V gene encodes CDR1 MDHEN and CDR2 SYDVKM. This CDR3 has 17 residues. This chain's CDR3 is CASSSNGGSELNQPQHF. The DNA of the CDR3 is TGTGCCAGCAGTTCTAACGGGGGATCCGAATTGAATCAGCCCCAGCATTTT. The full variable domain, completed using reference TRBV28 and TRBJ1-5, is DVKVTQSSRYLVKRTGEKVFLECVQDMDHENMFWYRQDPGLGLRLIYFSYDVKMKEKGDIPEGYSVSREKKERFSLILESASTNQTSMYLCASSSNGGSELNQPQHFGDGTRLSIL.

The chain joins TRBV7-2 to TRBJ2-1, with 7 bases lining up with TRBD2. Germline V gene lookup returns CDR1 SGHTA and CDR2 FQGNSA. Trimming cost V 10 bases and J 6 bases; bases outside gene matches: 3. The CDR3 is 11 amino acids. CDR3 DNA sequence: TGTGCCATACGGACTAGCAATGAGCAGTTCTTC. Translated, it gives CAIRTSNEQFF.

The genes are TRBV6-4 and TRBJ2-1, with 7 bases lining up with TRBD1. The CDR3 length is 12 residues. Germline trimming cut 10 bases from V and 4 bases from J; bases unmatched to any gene: 4. Germline lookup yields CDR1 MRHNA and CDR2 SNTAGT. The CDR3 loop is CATQGVYNEQFF. In DNA form, the CDR3 reads TGTGCCACCCAGGGGGTGTACAATGAGCAGTTCTTC.

This sequence joins TRBV29-1 and TRBJ1-1; D not certain. Deletions cut 7 bases from V and 3 bases from J, with 21 bases between. Germline CDR1 reads SQVTM; CDR2 reads ANQGSEA. CDR3 size: 15 residues. DNA for the CDR3: TGCAGCGCCGAAGGGAGCCTAATTCGGGACACTGAAGCTTTCTTT. This encodes CSAEGSLIRDTEAFF. The full variable domain, completed using reference TRBV29-1 and TRBJ1-1, is SAVISQKPSRDICQRGTSLTIQCQVDSQVTMMFWYRQQPGQSLTLIATANQGSEATYESGFVIDKFPISRPNLTFSTLTVSNMSPEDSSIYLCSAEGSLIRDTEAFFGQGTRLTVV.

This chain connects TRBV9 to TRBJ1-3; maybe TRBD1 (5 bases). Looked up from germline, CDR1 is SGDLS and CDR2 is YYNGEE. CDR3 size: 15 residues. Trimming removed 1 base from V and 4 bases from J, with 12 bases in between. The CDR3 coding sequence is TGTGCCAGCAGCGTATCCCAGGACATCGGAAACACCATATATTTT. It specifies CASSVSQDIGNTIYF. The full variable domain, its missing parts supplied by reference TRBV9 and TRBJ1-3, is DSGVTQTPKHLITATGQRVTLRCSPRSGDLSVYWYQQSLDQGLQFLIQYYNGEERAKGNILERFSAQQFPDLHSELNLSSLELGDSALYFCASSVSQDIGNTIYFGEGSWLTVV.

The chain uses TRBV30 and TRBJ1-4; 7 bases fit TRBD1. Germline V gene lookup returns CDR1 GTSNPN and CDR2 SVGIG (reference sequence). V lost 0 bases and J lost 7; bases outside the gene matches: 5. The CDR3 length is 14 residues. In DNA, the CDR3 is TGTGCCTGGAGTGTCCCAGGGGGAGGTGAAAAACTGTTTTTT. Its translation: CAWSVPGGGEKLFF. Looking up the rest from reference TRBV30 and TRBJ1-4 gives the full variable domain: SQTIHQWPATLVQPVGSPLSLECTVEGTSNPNLYWYRQAAGRGLQLLFYSVGIGQISSEVPQNLSASRPQDRQFILSSKKLLLSDSGFYLCAWSVPGGGEKLFFGSGTQLSVL.

This rearrangement joins TRBV19 to TRBJ1-4; D is perhaps TRBD1 (6 bases). From germline, CDR1 is LNHDA and CDR2 SQIVND (reference sequence). Trimming cost V 4 bases and J 8 bases, with 11 bases left between them. The CDR3 is 13 amino acids. In DNA form, the CDR3 reads TGTGCCAGTAGTAGGGGGCTGCCGGAAAAACTGTTTTTT. Amino acid sequence: CASSRGLPEKLFF.

This clone occurred a few times. This sequence joins TRBV5-6 and TRBJ1-2; D uncertain. Trimming took 2 bases from V and 8 from J, leaving 16 bases between them. CDR3 length: 14 residues. Germline V gene data show CDR1 as SGHDT and CDR2 as YYEEEE. The CDR3 spells CASSFHSGSAGYTF. Written as DNA, the CDR3 is TGTGCCAGCAGCTTTCATTCAGGATCCGCGGGCTACACCTTC.

This clone was seen a single time. The chain couples TRBV12-3 or TRBV12-4 to TRBJ1-5; D call uncertain. CDR3 length: 13 amino acids. V lost 3 bases, J lost 3 bases, and 6 bases lay in between. The CDR3 here is CASSLRANQPQHF. CDR3 bases: TGTGCCAGCAGTTTGAGGGCCAATCAGCCCCAGCATTTT.

This rearrangement joins TRBV30 to TRBJ1-4; weak D call: TRBD1 (5 bases). The CDR3 is 15 residues long. V was shortened by 0 bases and J by 3 bases, with 11 bases between the two germline ends. Germline assignment: CDR1 GTSNPN and CDR2 SVGIG (reference sequence). CDR3 coding DNA: TGTGCCTGGAGTGTAATCGGGGGTCCTAATGAAAAACTGTTTTTT. Its protein is CAWSVIGGPNEKLFF. The variable domain in full, with the rest retrieved from reference TRBV30 and TRBJ1-4, is SQTIHQWPATLVQPVGSPLSLECTVEGTSNPNLYWYRQAAGRGLQLLFYSVGIGQISSEVPQNLSASRPQDRQFILSSKKLLLSDSGFYLCAWSVIGGPNEKLFFGSGTQLSVL.

The chain is built from TRBV7-2 and TRBJ2-2; 11 nucleotides line up with TRBD2. J gave up 6 bases and V 1 base, and 4 bases lay outside the gene matches. From germline, CDR1 is SGHTA and CDR2 FQGNSA. The CDR3 length is 16 residues. The CDR3 DNA reads TGTGCCAGCAGCTTAGATAGCGGGGGGGCCTCCGGGGAGCTGTTTTTT. Its protein product is CASSLDSGGASGELFF. Filled out from reference TRBV7-2 and TRBJ2-2, the complete variable domain reads GAGVSQSPSNKVTEKGKDVELRCDPISGHTALYWYRQSLGQGLEFLIYFQGNSAPDKSGLPSDRFSAERTGGSVSTLTIQRTQQEDSAVYLCASSLDSGGASGELFFGEGSRLTVL.

The gene calls are TRBV27 and TRBJ1-5; 7 bases fit TRBD1. Per germline, CDR1 MNHEY and CDR2 SMNVEV (reference sequence). The CDR3 runs 13 residues. The junction had 6 bases not matched to a gene; V was cut back by 6 bases and J by 7 bases. The CDR3 DNA reads TGTGCCAGCAGCGGAGGGGGCGGACAGCCCCAGCATTTT. Its translation is CASSGGGGQPQHF.

The gene calls are TRBV18 and TRBJ2-1; 8 bases map to TRBD1. In germline, CDR1 is KGHSH, CDR2 LQKENI. Germline trimming cut 2 bases from V and 2 bases from J; bases unmatched to any gene: 2. This CDR3 region has 15 residues. CDR3 coding DNA: TGTGCCAGCTCACCAGACAGGGGCGCCTACAATGAGCAGTTCTTC. Its protein product is CASSPDRGAYNEQFF.

The J gene is TRBJ2-3, the V gene TRBV30; TRBD2 matches 8 bases. The CDR3 consists of 16 residues. The J segment lost 3 bases and the V segment lost 3 bases, leaving 11 bases of the junction unmatched. The V gene's germline CDR1 is GTSNPN and CDR2 SVGIG (reference sequence). CDR3 bases: TGTGCCTGGAGGTTTTCATTAGCGGGGAGGACAGATACGCAGTATTTT. Translation gives CAWRFSLAGRTDTQYF. The variable domain in full, with the rest retrieved from reference TRBV30 and TRBJ2-3, is SQTIHQWPATLVQPVGSPLSLECTVEGTSNPNLYWYRQAAGRGLQLLFYSVGIGQISSEVPQNLSASRPQDRQFILSSKKLLLSDSGFYLCAWRFSLAGRTDTQYFGPGTRLTVL.

This clone appeared a few times. The chain links TRBV11-2 to TRBJ2-3; a possible D gene is TRBD1 (6 bases). Per the germline V gene, CDR1 is SGHAT and CDR2 is FQNNGV. CDR3 size: 16 residues. V lost 5 bases to trimming and J lost 4 bases, with 19 bases between them. The CDR3 DNA reads as TGTGCCAGCAGCCTAAGAGGGCAGGGGATCGCAGATACGCAGTATTTT. This gives the protein CASSLRGQGIADTQYF.

In its sample, this clone was seen a few times. V gene TRBV7-2 combines with J gene TRBJ2-3, with unresolved D. Germline lookup yields CDR1 SGHTA and CDR2 FQGNSA. The V end was cut by 1 base, the J end by 0 bases, with 11 bases between. This CDR3 has 16 residues. CDR3 residues: CASSLGRAKSTDTQYF. The CDR3 nucleotides read TGTGCCAGCAGCTTAGGTCGCGCCAAGAGCACAGATACGCAGTATTTT.

The V gene is TRBV28, the J gene TRBJ1-3, with a tentative D call TRBD1 (6 bases). Germline V gene sequence: CDR1 MDHEN, CDR2 SYDVKM. This CDR3 spans 16 amino acids. V was cut by 1 base and J by 2 bases, with 12 bases left in between. The CDR3 region has the DNA TGTGCCAGCAGTTTATATTTACAGGGAACTGGAAACACCATATATTTT. Residues: CASSLYLQGTGNTIYF.

This chain links TRBV20-1 with TRBJ1-1, with D unclear. The CDR3 consists of 10 residues. From germline, CDR1 is DFQATT and CDR2 SNEGSKA (reference sequence). The CDR3 DNA is TGCAGCGCGATGAACACTGAAGCTTTCTTT. Its protein is CSAMNTEAFF.

This chain joins TRBV9 and TRBJ1-4; 7 bases are a match to TRBD1. The junction had 6 bases not matched to a gene; V was cut back by 0 bases and J by 4 bases. Germline-derived CDR1 and CDR2 are SGDLS and YYNGEE. This CDR3 is built from 16 residues. CDR3 nucleotide sequence: TGTGCCAGCAGCGTAGAACCTCAGGGGGTTAATGAAAAACTGTTTTTT. Protein product: CASSVEPQGVNEKLFF.

V usage is TRBV28 and J usage is TRBJ1-1; D is possibly TRBD1 (6 bases). The V end lost 10 bases, the J end lost 10 bases, and 13 bases lay between the germline ends. The CDR3 length is 10 residues. CDR1 and CDR2 (germline): MDHEN, SYDVKM. CDR3 region: CATRTVRAFF. The CDR3 DNA is TGTGCCACCCGGACAGTTCGAGCTTTCTTT.

The rearrangement links TRBV5-6 to TRBJ2-7, with D perhaps matching TRBD1 (6 bases). This CDR3 is built from 14 residues. The germline CDR1 and CDR2 sequences are SGHDT and YYEEEE. Trimming cost V 5 bases and J 0 bases, with 12 bases left between them. The CDR3 reads CASSRRGSSYEQYF. Written as DNA, the CDR3 is TGTGCCAGCAGTCGAAGGGGGAGCTCCTACGAGCAGTACTTC.

The V and J genes are TRBV11-2 and TRBJ2-1; TRBD1 agrees at 7 bases. The CDR3 spans 17 residues. Per the germline V gene, CDR1 is SGHAT and CDR2 is FQNNGV. The V gene end was trimmed by 2 bases and the J gene end by 1 base; junction bases not matched to a gene: 8. The CDR3 nucleotides read TGTGCCAGCAGCTTATGGGACGGGACAGCGTCCTACAATGAGCAGTTCTTC. Residues: CASSLWDGTASYNEQFF.

The V gene is TRBV30, the J gene TRBJ2-2, with D maybe TRBD2 (6 bases). The CDR3 has 14 residues. The ends were cut back, 3 bases at V and 0 bases at J, with 8 bases in the middle. Per germline, CDR1 GTSNPN and CDR2 SVGIG (reference sequence). CDR3 DNA sequence: TGTGCCTGGAGAACGGGAGCGAACACCGGGGAGCTGTTTTTT. Translated: CAWRTGANTGELFF.

The rearrangement links TRBV28 to TRBJ1-2; tentatively, D is TRBD1 (6 bases). V lost 5 bases, J lost 7 bases, and 20 bases lay in between. Germline lookup yields CDR1 MDHEN and CDR2 SYDVKM. The CDR3 spans 15 residues. The CDR3 nucleotides read TGTGCCAGCAGTATCCATACAGGGAAACGTGGTGGCTACACCTTC. This gives the protein CASSIHTGKRGGYTF.

The V call is TRBV7-2, the J call TRBJ1-5, with D possibly matching TRBD1 (5 bases). Trimming took off 7 bases at V and 3 bases at J, with 16 bases between the two ends. This CDR3 is built from 15 residues. CDR1 and CDR2 from the germline V gene are SGHTA and FQGNSA. The DNA for the CDR3 is TGTGCCAGCACCAAGGGGCAGTACTTCAATCAGCCCCAGCATTTT. This sequence encodes CASTKGQYFNQPQHF.